These 10 T cell receptor beta chains came from one sample sequenced in a study of T cell changes during pregnancy in multiple sclerosis. Data came from immunoSEQ multiplex PCR; TCRdb stores just in-frame clones and leaves some out. Of approximately 70,000 clones in the sample, roughly 90% were seen once. Sequenced material: peripheral blood, taken in the first trimester of pregnancy. The source is a female donor in good health, enrolled as a control in a pregnancy study.

This chain connects TRBV28 to TRBJ1-2; a possible D gene is TRBD1 (5 bases). CDR3 length: 12 residues. V was shortened by 4 bases and J by 4 bases, with 7 bases between the two germline ends. Germline lookup yields CDR1 MDHEN and CDR2 SYDVKM. This CDR3 is CASSSDSYGYTF. The CDR3, as DNA: TGTGCCAGCAGTTCCGACAGCTATGGCTACACCTTC.

V is TRBV19 and J is TRBJ2-5; D may be TRBD2 (7 bases). Germline CDR1 and CDR2: LNHDA and SQIVND (reference sequence). The CDR3 is 14 residues long. V lost 5 bases and J lost 5, with 15 bases in between. The CDR3 loop reads CASSSGGGWETQYF. Written as DNA, the CDR3 is TGTGCCAGTAGTTCTGGGGGGGGCTGGGAGACCCAGTACTTC. The full variable domain, in which reference TRBV19 and TRBJ2-5 provide the parts outside the CDR3, is DGGITQSPKYLFRKEGQNVTLSCEQNLNHDAMYWYRQDPGQGLRLIYYSQIVNDFQKGDIAEGYSVSREKKESFPLTVTSAQKNPTAFYLCASSSGGGWETQYFGPGTRLLVL.

The count of this clone is one. The chain links TRBV2 to TRBJ2-2; the match to TRBD1 covers 10 bases. Germline CDR1 SNHLY, CDR2 FYNNEI. The CDR3 spans 16 residues. The junction had 8 bases not matched to a gene; V was cut back by 6 bases and J by 4 bases. CDR3 sequence reads: CASSQRQGASTGELFF. Here the CDR3 DNA reads TGTGCCAGCAGCCAGAGACAGGGGGCGAGCACCGGGGAGCTGTTTTTT.

The V gene is TRBV10-2, the J gene TRBJ2-2; 8 nucleotides agree with TRBD2. Germline-derived CDR1 and CDR2 are WSHSY and SAAADI. With V trimmed by 2 bases and J by 3 bases, 14 bases remained unmatched. The CDR3 sequence is 19 residues long. The CDR3 protein is CASSEPVYHAAGDTGELFF. The CDR3 DNA is TGCGCCAGCAGTGAGCCGGTATATCACGCAGCGGGAGACACCGGGGAGCTGTTTTTT.

The rearrangement links TRBV6-6 to TRBJ1-1, with TRBD1 matching 8 bases. The CDR3 consists of 16 residues. The germline CDR1 and CDR2 sequences are MNHNY and SVGAGI (reference sequence). The junction had 8 bases not matched to a gene; V was cut back by 5 bases and J by 0 bases. The CDR3 sequence: CASSPHRTGMNTEAFF. For the CDR3, the DNA is TGTGCCAGCAGTCCTCATCGGACAGGGATGAACACTGAAGCTTTCTTT.

The CDR3 nucleotides are TGTGCCAGCTCACCGGAGATTGCGAACACTGAAGCTTTCTTT. This sequence encodes CASSPEIANTEAFF. The genes are TRBV18 and TRBJ1-1; D gene ambiguous. CDR1 KGHSH and CDR2 LQKENI come from the germline V gene. This CDR3 contains 14 residues. Trimming took 3 bases from V and 1 from J, leaving 9 bases between them.

The genes are TRBV7-9 and TRBJ1-1; TRBD1 matches at 9 bases. The germline CDR1 and CDR2 sequences are SEHNR and FQNEAQ (reference sequence). The CDR3 runs to 15 residues. The V and J ends lost 6 bases and 5 bases, in that order; junction bases with no gene match: 10. CDR3 nucleotides: TGTGCCAGCAGGCCGACAGGGGGTCCCTTAACTGAAGCTTTCTTT. This codes for CASRPTGGPLTEAFF.

The chain links TRBV7-9 to TRBJ2-5, with a weak D call TRBD1 (8 bases). Trimming shortened V by 5 bases and J by 4 bases, and 14 bases separated the two germline ends. This CDR3 comprises 14 residues. Per germline, CDR1 SEHNR and CDR2 FQNEAQ (reference sequence). The CDR3 loop is CASSQQGEGETQYF. DNA of the CDR3: TGTGCCAGCAGCCAACAGGGGGAGGGAGAGACCCAGTACTTC.

The V gene is TRBV27, the J gene TRBJ1-1; 7 bases match TRBD1. The CDR3 runs 13 residues. Germline V gene lookup returns CDR1 MNHEY and CDR2 SMNVEV (reference sequence). The V and J ends lost 6 bases and 3 bases, in that order; junction bases with no gene match: 4. In DNA, the CDR3 is TGTGCCAGCAGAGGACAGGAGTACACTGAAGCTTTCTTT. The encoded protein is CASRGQEYTEAFF.

This clone has just a few counts. The chain carries TRBV7-6 and TRBJ2-1; D is perhaps TRBD2 (6 bases). Germline V lookup: CDR1 SGHVS, CDR2 FNYEAQ. Trimming took 5 bases from V and 7 from J, leaving 21 bases between them. The length of the CDR3 is 16 residues. The CDR3, as DNA: TGTGCCAGCAGCCGTAGCGGAGACTTCGCGGGGAATGAGCAGTTCTTC. Translation gives CASSRSGDFAGNEQFF.